Listed here are 7 T cell receptor beta chains from one sample, sequenced in a study of T cell repertoires in cytomegalovirus infection. TCRdb used MiXCR to reprocess the reads, holding one entry per CDR3 protein. Of approximately 910,000 distinct CDR3 sequences listed, 31% were seen once; the top ten hold 13%. No antigens are known for them. This specimen was cultured CD8+ T cells from PBMCs, taken from culture after CMV antigen stimulation. Receptor source: a human donor in good health (CMV status not recorded). Some clones in this sample may be carry-over from other donors' samples.

For this clonotype: A read error is possible here, since a much larger clone lies one base away. This chain connects TRBV12-3 or TRBV12-4 to TRBJ2-2; no firm D call. The CDR3 covers 15 residues. CDR3 sequence: CVSSFVYINTGELFF. CDR3 DNA sequence: TGTGTCAGCAGTTTTGTCTACATAAACACCGGGGAGCTGTTTTTT.

This clonotype occurred many times. V usage is TRBV7-2 and J usage is TRBJ2-1; D is unresolved. This CDR3 comprises 14 residues. The V gene's germline CDR1 is SGHTA and CDR2 FQGNSA. Trimming took off 5 bases at V and 8 bases at J, with 16 bases between the two ends. The CDR3 is CASSPDPALDEQFF. In DNA, the CDR3 is TGTGCCAGCAGCCCGGACCCAGCCTTAGATGAGCAGTTCTTC.

The gene calls are TRBV27 and TRBJ2-7; D might be TRBD2 (6 bases). CDR1 is MNHEY, CDR2 SMNVEV, per germline (reference sequence). Trimming left V 3 bases short and J 1 base short, with 10 bases between. This CDR3 comprises 14 residues. The CDR3 coding sequence is TGTGCCAGCAGTTTTGGTAGCGGATCCTACGAGCAGTACTTC. Translation: CASSFGSGSYEQYF.

This clonotype was counted many times. This sequence joins TRBV7-2 and TRBJ2-3; the match to TRBD2 covers 12 bases. Germline lookup yields CDR1 SGHTA and CDR2 FQGNSA. Losses at the gene ends were 3 bases for V and 0 bases for J; bases not matched to a gene: 1. The CDR3 consists of 16 residues. In nucleotides, the CDR3 is TGTGCCAGCAGCTTCGGGACTAGCGGGAGCACAGATACGCAGTATTTT. Translating gives CASSFGTSGSTDTQYF.

The V and J genes are TRBV6-2 or TRBV6-3 and TRBJ2-7; no clear D. The germline gives CDR1 MNHEY, CDR2 SVGEGT. The CDR3 is made up of 13 amino acids. V lost 0 bases to trimming and J lost 6 bases, with 9 bases between them. The CDR3 reads CASSYSPEREQYV. DNA for the CDR3: TGTGCCAGCAGTTACTCGCCGGAGCGCGAGCAGTACGTC.

The V and J genes are TRBV7-4 and TRBJ1-4; D is perhaps TRBD1 (6 bases). V dropped 6 bases and J dropped 7 bases, with 9 bases sitting between them. This CDR3 contains 12 residues. Germline CDR1 is SGHVT and CDR2 is SQSDAQ. This chain's CDR3 is CASRIGGEKLFF. The DNA of the CDR3 is TGTGCCAGCAGGATAGGGGGTGAAAAACTGTTTTTT.

The V gene is TRBV28, the J gene TRBJ1-2, with 8 bases lining up with TRBD1. V shed 3 bases, J shed 7 bases, and the junction held 7 bases outside the gene matches. Germline V gene lookup returns CDR1 MDHEN and CDR2 SYDVKM. The CDR3 consists of 14 residues. This CDR3 reads CASSFIQGVTGYTF. In DNA form, the CDR3 reads TGTGCCAGCAGTTTTATACAGGGGGTCACTGGCTACACCTTC.